This TCR beta chain was identified in a study of CD8 T cells in ankylosing spondylitis. Broader study findings: From matched ankylosing spondylitis synovial fluid, disease-linked clones were reportedly recovered at significantly enriched levels. Ankylosing spondylitis blood seemed to carry a telltale TCR beta motif made of about 8 highly homologous variants.

TCRdb re-derived calls from the 5' RACE reads in MiXCR, one entry per CDR3 protein. The sample holds around 490,000 distinct CDR3 sequences; approximately 5% are singletons and the top ten take around 3.4%. This clonotype was detected ten times or more. Its target is unknown. V lost 4 bases, J lost 0 bases, and 14 bases lay in between. The CDR3 extends over 16 amino acids. Germline assignment: CDR1 SGHRS and CDR2 YFSETQ. The sequenced sample was blood, either unsorted or a sorted T cell fraction (not recorded which). This rearrangement joins TRBV5-1 to TRBJ2-4; D possibly uses TRBD1 or TRBD2 (5 bases each). The sequence was obtained from a male donor with ankylosing spondylitis. This CDR3 reads CASSRGVALAKNIQYF. The CDR3 nucleotides are TGCGCCAGCAGCCGAGGGGTGGCCCTAGCCAAAAACATTCAGTACTTC.